Following are 16 T cell receptor beta chains from one sample sequenced in a study of T cells after somatic rescue of genetic block. Sequencing used immunoSEQ multiplex PCR; TCRdb keeps in-frame clones, though not all of them. The sample lists fewer than 15,000 clones, approximately 70% seen once, with around 20% in the top ten. The sample consisted of peripheral blood mononuclear cells (PBMCs). The receptors shown here come from a boy between 10 and 17 years old.

The table lists this clone with a few counts. V gene TRBV4-1 combines with J gene TRBJ1-2; perhaps TRBD1 as D (5 bases). Germline V lookup: CDR1 MGHRA, CDR2 YSYEKL. This CDR3 comprises 15 residues. The V gene lost 1 base and the J gene lost 5 bases, with 14 bases spanning the gap. DNA for the CDR3: TGCGCCAGCAGCCAAGTCGGAGCGGGGGAATATGGCTACACCTTC. Amino acid sequence: CASSQVGAGEYGYTF.

The sample holds a few counts of this clone. J is TRBJ2-7 and V is TRBV6-5; D uncertain. The V gene's germline CDR1 is MNHEY and CDR2 SVGAGI. V lost 5 bases and J 5 bases, leaving 13 bases between the germline ends. This CDR3 comprises 13 residues. The CDR3 sequence is CASSLLGYHEQYF. The CDR3 bases are TGTGCCAGCAGTCTATTAGGGTACCACGAGCAGTACTTC.

V usage is TRBV30 and J usage is TRBJ1-3; D is uncertain. Germline V CDR1 and CDR2: GTSNPN, SVGIG (reference sequence). This CDR3 contains 12 residues. V lost 3 bases and J 1 base, leaving 4 bases between the germline ends. The CDR3 region has the DNA TGTGCCTGGAGGGCATCTGGAAACACCATATATTTT. Protein: CAWRASGNTIYF.

This clone was detected only a few times. The genes are TRBV28 and TRBJ1-5; D is unresolved. Trimming pared 4 bases from V and 5 bases from J, leaving 15 bases between. The CDR3 length is 15 residues. Germline values: CDR1 MDHEN, CDR2 SYDVKM. The CDR3 DNA follows: TGTGCCAGCAGTTCCTACCCCCGCCCCCATCAGCCCCAGCATTTT. It codes for CASSSYPRPHQPQHF. Full variable domain (outside the CDR3, taken from reference TRBV28 and TRBJ1-5): DVKVTQSSRYLVKRTGEKVFLECVQDMDHENMFWYRQDPGLGLRLIYFSYDVKMKEKGDIPEGYSVSREKKERFSLILESASTNQTSMYLCASSSYPRPHQPQHFGDGTRLSIL.

By share, this clone counts as medium-sized. This rearrangement joins TRBV19 to TRBJ2-7, with D perhaps assigned TRBD1 or TRBD2 (5 bases each). CDR1 LNHDA and CDR2 SQIVND come from the germline V gene (reference sequence). Trimming pared 8 bases from V and 3 bases from J, leaving 20 bases between. CDR3 size: 15 residues. CDR3 region: CASSRVSGTYYEQYF. The CDR3 DNA sequence: TGTGCCAGTTCCCGGGTTTCCGGGACCTACTACGAGCAGTACTTC.

The CDR3 coding sequence is TGTGCCAGCAGTTTAGGTGGGATCCTTGGAAACACCATATATTTT. It translates to CASSLGGILGNTIYF. The chain is built from TRBV28 and TRBJ1-3; D call uncertain. The CDR3 has 15 amino acids. Trimming pared 2 bases from V and 3 bases from J, leaving 11 bases between. Germline assignment: CDR1 MDHEN and CDR2 SYDVKM.

The chain employs TRBV5-6 and TRBJ1-1, with D tentatively TRBD1 (5 bases). This CDR3 comprises 14 residues. V lost 4 bases and J lost 2, with 12 bases in between. CDR1 and CDR2 from the germline V gene are SGHDT and YYEEEE. The DNA for the CDR3 is TGTGCCAGCAGCCCAGTGGGGCCCAACACTGAAGCTTTCTTT. Translation: CASSPVGPNTEAFF.

The V and J genes are TRBV5-5 and TRBJ2-3; tentatively, D is TRBD1 (6 bases). The CDR3 is made up of 14 amino acids. V lost 0 bases and J 1 base, leaving 6 bases between the germline ends. Germline CDR1 is SGHKS and CDR2 is YYEKEE (reference sequence). CDR3 DNA: TGTGCCAGCAGCTTGGCAGGGGGCACAGATACGCAGTATTTT. It translates to CASSLAGGTDTQYF.

V gene TRBV7-3 combines with J gene TRBJ2-5; a weak D match, TRBD2 (6 bases). CDR3 length: 14 amino acids. Germline loops: CDR1 SGHTA, CDR2 FQGTGA. The V end lost 5 bases, the J end lost 5 bases, and 15 bases lay between the germline ends. The CDR3 DNA is TGTGCCAGCAGCGCTGGGGGGTCATTGGAGACCCAGTACTTC. Translated: CASSAGGSLETQYF.

The V call is TRBV25-1, the J call TRBJ2-2; the D gene could be TRBD1 or TRBD2 (5 bases each). Germline loops: CDR1 MGHDK, CDR2 SYGVNS. This CDR3 has 15 amino acids. The V end was cut by 3 bases, the J end by 5 bases, with 13 bases between. CDR3 in DNA: TGTGCCAGCAGTGACCCCTTATGGGGGACCGGGGAGCTGTTTTTT. Translated: CASSDPLWGTGELFF. Filled out from reference TRBV25-1 and TRBJ2-2, the complete variable domain reads EADIYQTPRYLVIGTGKKITLECSQTMGHDKMYWYQQDPGMELHLIHYSYGVNSTEKGDLSSESTVSRIRTEHFPLTLESARPSHTSQYLCASSDPLWGTGELFFGEGSRLTVL.

The chain has TRBV7-9 and TRBJ1-1, with 8 positions matching TRBD1. Germline V lookup: CDR1 SEHNR, CDR2 FQNEAQ (reference sequence). V shed 11 bases, J shed 2 bases, and the junction held 10 bases outside the gene matches. The CDR3 loop spans 14 amino acids. CDR3 in DNA: TGTGCCTCCAACCTACAGGGGGGAAACACTGAAGCTTTCTTT. Amino acid sequence: CASNLQGGNTEAFF.

The rearrangement uses TRBV12-5 and TRBJ1-1; no reliable D call. Germline-derived CDR1 and CDR2 are LGHNT and FRNRAP. The V end lost 2 bases, the J end lost 0 bases, and 19 bases lay between the germline ends. The CDR3 runs 18 residues. CDR3 region: CASGLFVADLLLNTEAFF. CDR3 coding DNA: TGTGCTAGTGGTTTGTTTGTGGCTGACTTGCTGCTGAACACTGAAGCTTTCTTT.

The V call is TRBV5-1, the J call TRBJ2-2, with D tentatively TRBD1 or TRBD2 (5 bases each). The germline V gene has CDR1 SGHRS and CDR2 YFSETQ. V was cut by 2 bases and J by 7 bases, with 12 bases left in between. This CDR3 region has 14 residues. The CDR3 loop reads CASSFGTSGGELFF. As DNA, the CDR3 is TGCGCCAGCAGCTTTGGGACCTCAGGCGGGGAGCTGTTTTTT.

The V call is TRBV5-1, the J call TRBJ2-5, with 7 bases lining up with TRBD2. Looked up from germline, CDR1 is SGHRS and CDR2 is YFSETQ. This CDR3 is 14 amino acids long. J was trimmed by 11 bases and V by 4 bases; bases with no gene match: 14. The CDR3, as DNA: TGCGCCAGCAGCCTACAGACTAGCTCCAAGGAGCAGTACTTC. Amino acids: CASSLQTSSKEQYF.

This clone was counted once. The V call is TRBV28, the J call TRBJ2-1, with D possibly being TRBD1 (5 bases). This CDR3 region has 15 residues. CDR1 is MDHEN and CDR2 is SYDVKM in the germline V gene. V was shortened by 4 bases and J by 5 bases, with 15 bases between the two germline ends. CDR3 bases: TGTGCCAGCAGTTCCACTTTGACAGACCACAATGAGCAGTTCTTC. Its translation: CASSSTLTDHNEQFF. The full variable domain, in which reference TRBV28 and TRBJ2-1 provide the parts outside the CDR3, is DVKVTQSSRYLVKRTGEKVFLECVQDMDHENMFWYRQDPGLGLRLIYFSYDVKMKEKGDIPEGYSVSREKKERFSLILESASTNQTSMYLCASSSTLTDHNEQFFGPGTRLTVL.

V gene TRBV28 combines with J gene TRBJ2-3; 7 nucleotides line up with TRBD2. The CDR3 runs to 14 residues. Germline-derived CDR1 and CDR2 are MDHEN and SYDVKM. The trim removed 7 bases at V and 6 bases at J, leaving 10 bases unmatched. In DNA form, the CDR3 reads TGTGCCAGCACCCGGACTAGACGGGGGGATACGCAGTATTTT. It encodes CASTRTRRGDTQYF. Looking up the rest from reference TRBV28 and TRBJ2-3 gives the full variable domain: DVKVTQSSRYLVKRTGEKVFLECVQDMDHENMFWYRQDPGLGLRLIYFSYDVKMKEKGDIPEGYSVSREKKERFSLILESASTNQTSMYLCASTRTRRGDTQYFGPGTRLTVL.